Each of the 19 T cell receptor beta chains below was sequenced from the same sample in a study of blood T cell repertoires in COVID-19. The protocol was immunoSEQ multiplex PCR, while the TCRdb copy is restricted to in-frame clones and leaves out a portion. The sample lists fewer than 150,000 clones, roughly 84% occurring once. Sequencing was done on a sample of peripheral blood. All receptors derive from a woman in her thirties or forties with acute or convalescent COVID-19.

The CDR3 DNA follows: TGTGCCAGCTCACCACCGCCAGAAGCGGGCAATCAGCCCCAGCATTTT. Protein: CASSPPPEAGNQPQHF. V is TRBV18 and J is TRBJ1-5; D is unresolved. The V end lost 0 bases, the J end lost 2 bases, and 11 bases lay between the germline ends. The germline V gene has CDR1 KGHSH and CDR2 LQKENI. The CDR3 spans 16 residues.

The V call is TRBV19, the J call TRBJ1-1; D gene ambiguous. The germline V gene has CDR1 LNHDA and CDR2 SQIVND (reference sequence). The V end was cut by 7 bases, the J end by 1 base, with 19 bases between. The CDR3 covers 16 residues. In nucleotides, the CDR3 is TGTGCCAGTACCCCACTGACCGGCTTAGCGAACACTGAAGCTTTCTTT. Encoded protein: CASTPLTGLANTEAFF.

This clone was seen more than once but under ten times. The V gene is TRBV2, the J gene TRBJ1-4; D remains unclear. The CDR3 totals 11 residues. CDR1 and CDR2 (germline): SNHLY, FYNNEI. Trimming cost V 5 bases and J 14 bases, with 12 bases left between them. The CDR3 DNA follows: TGTGCCAGCAGTTTTTCCCTACTGCTGTTTTTT. Protein: CASSFSLLLFF.

There are many counts of this clone. This chain connects TRBV7-2 to TRBJ1-2; 8 bases are a match to TRBD1. From germline, CDR1 is SGHTA and CDR2 FQGNSA. The V and J ends lost 5 bases and 5 bases, in that order; junction bases with no gene match: 10. The CDR3 has 15 amino acids. CDR3 sequence: CASSIAGTGLYGYTF. The CDR3 DNA is TGTGCCAGCAGCATCGCCGGGACAGGACTATATGGCTACACCTTC.

The V call is TRBV9, the J call TRBJ2-2; TRBD2 matches 7 bases. V gave up 3 bases and J gave up 4 bases; unmatched junction bases: 15. Germline V gene sequence: CDR1 SGDLS, CDR2 YYNGEE. The CDR3 spans 18 residues. In nucleotides, the CDR3 is TGTGCCAGCAGCGCGACGACCCCCGGCGGGGGTAGCACCGGGGAGCTGTTTTTT. This codes for CASSATTPGGGSTGELFF.

The V call is TRBV5-5, the J call TRBJ2-7; D might be TRBD2 (6 bases). This CDR3 has 14 amino acids. Germline CDR1 reads SGHKS; CDR2 reads YYEKEE (reference sequence). Trimming cost V 3 bases and J 4 bases, with 14 bases left between them. The CDR3 region is CASSSGLLSYEQYF. CDR3 DNA sequence: TGTGCCAGCAGCTCGGGACTTTTATCGTACGAGCAGTACTTC.

V and J are TRBV6-6 and TRBJ1-2; D gene uncertain. CDR1 is MNHNY and CDR2 is SVGAGI in the germline V gene (reference sequence). The CDR3 extends over 14 amino acids. V gave up 4 bases and J gave up 8 bases, with 17 bases separating them. The CDR3 is CASSFTDPMYGYTF. DNA for the CDR3: TGTGCCAGCAGTTTTACAGACCCTATGTACGGCTACACCTTC.

The CDR3 DNA sequence: TGTGCCAGCACTAAGCTGCAGGGGGCGAATACTGAAGCTTTCTTT. It is translated as CASTKLQGANTEAFF. The chain uses TRBV5-4 and TRBJ1-1; the match to TRBD1 covers 8 bases. CDR1 and CDR2 (germline): SGHNT, YYREEE (reference sequence). Unmatched junction bases numbered 12, after V lost 6 bases and J lost 5 bases. The CDR3 consists of 15 residues. Variable domain in full (rest from reference TRBV5-4 and TRBJ1-1): ETGVTQSPTHLIKTRGQQVTLRCSSQSGHNTVSWYQQALGQGPQFIFQYYREEENGRGNFPPRFSGLQFPNYSSELNVNALELDDSALYLCASTKLQGANTEAFFGQGTRLTVV.

J is TRBJ2-1 and V is TRBV7-8, with 12 nucleotides matching TRBD2. CDR1 and CDR2 from the germline V gene are SGHVS and FQNEAQ. The CDR3 contains 17 residues. Germline trimming cut 6 bases from V and 0 bases from J; bases unmatched to any gene: 6. The CDR3 DNA is TGTGCCAGCAGTCTTACGGGACTAGCGGGCTCCTACAATGAGCAGTTCTTC. Residues: CASSLTGLAGSYNEQFF.

Points on this clone: The same CDR3 arises from other DNA sequences in this sample as well. The chain employs TRBV12-3 or TRBV12-4 and TRBJ1-1, with 7 positions matching TRBD1. This CDR3 contains 12 residues. The junction had 1 base not matched to a gene; V was cut back by 1 base and J by 8 bases. As DNA, the CDR3 is TGTGCCAGCAGTTTAGAACAGGGGGAAGCTTTCTTT. It specifies CASSLEQGEAFF.

This CDR3 is CASSPQVRVSMNTEAFF. Here the CDR3 DNA reads TGTGCCAGCAGCCCACAAGTCAGGGTCAGTATGAACACTGAAGCTTTCTTT. This chain connects TRBV5-4 to TRBJ1-1; TRBD1 might be the D (5 bases). V lost 4 bases, J lost 0 bases, and 19 bases lay in between. Germline V CDR1 and CDR2: SGHNT, YYREEE (reference sequence). This CDR3 contains 17 residues.

This chain uses TRBV12-5 with TRBJ2-2; D perhaps matches TRBD2 (6 bases). The CDR3 has 17 residues. The V end was cut by 9 bases, the J end by 0 bases, with 20 bases between. Germline V gene lookup returns CDR1 LGHNT and CDR2 FRNRAP. DNA for the CDR3: TGTGCTAGCGGTATTGGGACCTCGGGGGCGAACACCGGGGAGCTGTTTTTT. Protein product: CASGIGTSGANTGELFF.

CDR3 loop: CASSFTPTGELFF. In nucleotides, the CDR3 is TGTGCCAGCAGTTTTACACCAACCGGGGAGCTGTTTTTT. The chain carries TRBV6-2 or TRBV6-3 and TRBJ2-2; no firm D call. Looked up from germline, CDR1 is MNHEY and CDR2 is SVGEGT. V shed 4 bases and J shed 5 bases, with 8 bases lying between them. The CDR3 contains 13 residues.

The chain uses TRBV18 and TRBJ1-4, with a weak D call TRBD1 (5 bases). This CDR3 has 14 amino acids. V was trimmed by 6 bases and J by 0 bases, leaving 8 bases between them. Germline CDR1 KGHSH, CDR2 LQKENI. CDR3 amino acids: CASSRGATNEKLFF. The CDR3 bases are TGTGCCAGCTCCCGGGGGGCAACTAATGAAAAACTGTTTTTT.

The chain combines TRBV6-5 with TRBJ2-7; the match to TRBD1 covers 10 bases. The CDR3 covers 16 residues. V lost 0 bases, J lost 3 bases, and 5 bases stayed unmatched. Germline assignment: CDR1 MNHEY and CDR2 SVGAGI. In nucleotides, the CDR3 is TGTGCCAGCAGTTACTCGATGACAGGGGGCGTCTACGAGCAGTACTTC. As protein: CASSYSMTGGVYEQYF.

This clone was detected a few times. The V call is TRBV12-3 or TRBV12-4, the J call TRBJ1-1; D gene unclear. The CDR3 runs 13 residues. V lost 6 bases, J lost 9 bases, and 17 bases lay in between. CDR3 residues: CASRATGRDQAFF. The CDR3 DNA reads as TGTGCCAGCAGGGCCACGGGGAGAGATCAAGCTTTCTTT.

The chain joins TRBV7-2 to TRBJ1-6; D not certain. Germline assignment: CDR1 SGHTA and CDR2 FQGNSA. With 5 bases removed from V and 9 bases from J, the gap between germline ends came to 14 bases. The CDR3 sequence is 14 residues long. The CDR3 nucleotides read TGTGCCAGCAGCCCGAGGACTCTTCTTTCACCCCTCCACTTT. Residues: CASSPRTLLSPLHF.

The DNA for the CDR3 is TGCGCCAGCAGCTTCCCAGGGGGCGGTGAAAAACTGTTTTTT. Translation gives CASSFPGGGEKLFF. The chain joins TRBV5-1 to TRBJ1-4, with TRBD1 matching 8 bases. The ends lost 2 bases at V and 7 bases at J; junction bases unmatched: 4. Germline loops: CDR1 SGHRS, CDR2 YFSETQ. The CDR3 is made up of 14 amino acids.

This clone was picked up one time. The chain is built from TRBV7-2 and TRBJ1-4; the match to TRBD1 covers 9 bases. The CDR3 runs to 15 residues. Germline V gene data show CDR1 as SGHTA and CDR2 as FQGNSA. V gave up 5 bases and J gave up 5 bases; unmatched junction bases: 6. The CDR3 DNA sequence: TGTGCCAGCAGCCGTCAGACAGGGGGAAATGAAAAACTGTTTTTT. It encodes CASSRQTGGNEKLFF. Variable domain in full (rest from reference TRBV7-2 and TRBJ1-4): GAGVSQSPSNKVTEKGKDVELRCDPISGHTALYWYRQSLGQGLEFLIYFQGNSAPDKSGLPSDRFSAERTGGSVSTLTIQRTQQEDSAVYLCASSRQTGGNEKLFFGSGTQLSVL.